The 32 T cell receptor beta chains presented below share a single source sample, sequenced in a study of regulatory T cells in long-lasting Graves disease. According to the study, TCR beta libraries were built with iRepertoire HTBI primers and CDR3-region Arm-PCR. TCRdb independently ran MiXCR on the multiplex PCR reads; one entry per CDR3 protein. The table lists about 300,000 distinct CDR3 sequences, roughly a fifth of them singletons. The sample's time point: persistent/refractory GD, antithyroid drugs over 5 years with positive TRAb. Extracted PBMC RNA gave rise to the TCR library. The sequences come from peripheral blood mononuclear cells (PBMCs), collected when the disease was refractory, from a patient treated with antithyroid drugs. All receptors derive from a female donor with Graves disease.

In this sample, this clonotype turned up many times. The CDR3 sequence is CSARDLTNTEAFF. The CDR3 nucleotides read TGCAGTGCTAGAGATCTAACGAACACTGAAGCTTTCTTT. The J gene is TRBJ1-1, the V gene TRBV20-1; D is undetermined. CDR1 is DFQATT, CDR2 SNEGSKA, per germline (reference sequence). Trimming removed 0 bases from V and 1 base from J, with 6 bases in between. The CDR3 length is 13 residues.

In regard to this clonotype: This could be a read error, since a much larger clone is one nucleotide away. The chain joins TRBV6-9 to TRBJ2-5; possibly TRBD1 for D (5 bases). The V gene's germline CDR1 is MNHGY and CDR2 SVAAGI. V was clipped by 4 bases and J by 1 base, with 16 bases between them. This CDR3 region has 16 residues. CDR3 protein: CASSSIGVGSQETQYF. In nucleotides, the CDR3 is TGTGCCAGCAGTTCAATAGGGGTTGGTAGCCAAGAGACCCAGTACTTC.

The CDR3 sequence is CSAATGAAGGYGYTF. The CDR3 DNA sequence: TGCAGTGCTGCAACCGGGGCCGCCGGGGGCTATGGCTACACCTTC. V and J are TRBV20-1 and TRBJ1-2; weak D call: TRBD1 (5 bases). The CDR3 totals 15 residues. The V gene's germline CDR1 is DFQATT and CDR2 SNEGSKA (reference sequence). The germline V and J ends were trimmed by 5 bases and 4 bases, with 20 bases remaining between them.

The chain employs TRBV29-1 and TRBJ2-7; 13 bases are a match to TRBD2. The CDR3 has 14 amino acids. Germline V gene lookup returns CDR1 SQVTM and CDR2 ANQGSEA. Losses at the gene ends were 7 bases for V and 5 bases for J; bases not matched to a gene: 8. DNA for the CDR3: TGCAGCGCTGGACTAGCGGGAGATTTCGACGAGCAGTACTTC. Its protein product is CSAGLAGDFDEQYF.

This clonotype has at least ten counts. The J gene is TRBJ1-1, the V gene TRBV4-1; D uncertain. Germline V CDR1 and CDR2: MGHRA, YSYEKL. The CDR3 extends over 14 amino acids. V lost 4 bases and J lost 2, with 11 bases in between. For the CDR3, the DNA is TGCGCCAGCAGCCGGTCATCTGCAAACACTGAAGCTTTCTTT. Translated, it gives CASSRSSANTEAFF.

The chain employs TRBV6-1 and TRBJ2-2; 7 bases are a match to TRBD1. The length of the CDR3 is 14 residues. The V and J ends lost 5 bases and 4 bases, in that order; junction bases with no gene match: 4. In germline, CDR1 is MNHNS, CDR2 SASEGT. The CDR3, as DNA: TGTGCCAGCAGTCGGGGACAGATCACCGGGGAGCTGTTTTTT. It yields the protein CASSRGQITGELFF.

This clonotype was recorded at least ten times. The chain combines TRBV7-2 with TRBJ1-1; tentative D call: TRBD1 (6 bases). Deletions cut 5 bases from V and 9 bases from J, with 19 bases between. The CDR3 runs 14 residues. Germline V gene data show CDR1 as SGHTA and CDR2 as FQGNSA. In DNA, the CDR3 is TGTGCCAGCAGCCCGGACCCGGACAGCAGGAAAGCTTTCTTT. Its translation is CASSPDPDSRKAFF. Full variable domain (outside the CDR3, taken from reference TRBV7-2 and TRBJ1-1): GAGVSQSPSNKVTEKGKDVELRCDPISGHTALYWYRQSLGQGLEFLIYFQGNSAPDKSGLPSDRFSAERTGGSVSTLTIQRTQQEDSAVYLCASSPDPDSRKAFFGQGTRLTVV.

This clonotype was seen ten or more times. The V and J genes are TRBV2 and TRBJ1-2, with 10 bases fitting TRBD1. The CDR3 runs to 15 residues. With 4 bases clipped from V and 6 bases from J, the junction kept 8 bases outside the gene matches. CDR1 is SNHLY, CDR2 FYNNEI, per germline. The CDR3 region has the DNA TGTGCCAGCAGTGCCCAGGACAGGGGGGACGATGGCTACACCTTC. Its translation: CASSAQDRGDDGYTF.

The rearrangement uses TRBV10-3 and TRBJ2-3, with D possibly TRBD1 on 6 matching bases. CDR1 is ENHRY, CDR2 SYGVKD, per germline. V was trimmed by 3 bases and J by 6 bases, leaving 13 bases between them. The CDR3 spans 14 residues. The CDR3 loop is CAISDRGSWDTQYF. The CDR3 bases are TGTGCCATCAGTGACAGGGGCAGTTGGGATACGCAGTATTTT.

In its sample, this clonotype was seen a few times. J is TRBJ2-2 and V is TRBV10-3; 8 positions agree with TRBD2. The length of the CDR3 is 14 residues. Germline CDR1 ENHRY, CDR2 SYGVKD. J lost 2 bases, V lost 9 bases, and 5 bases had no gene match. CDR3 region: CAISGMRNTGELFF. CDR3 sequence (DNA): TGTGCCATTAGCGGGATGAGAAACACCGGGGAGCTGTTTTTT.

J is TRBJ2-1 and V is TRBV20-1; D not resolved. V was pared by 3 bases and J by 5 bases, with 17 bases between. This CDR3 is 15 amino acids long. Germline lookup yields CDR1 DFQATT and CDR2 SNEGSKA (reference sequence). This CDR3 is CSASLTPRRDNEQFF. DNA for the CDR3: TGCAGTGCTAGCCTAACTCCGCGTAGGGACAATGAGCAGTTCTTC.

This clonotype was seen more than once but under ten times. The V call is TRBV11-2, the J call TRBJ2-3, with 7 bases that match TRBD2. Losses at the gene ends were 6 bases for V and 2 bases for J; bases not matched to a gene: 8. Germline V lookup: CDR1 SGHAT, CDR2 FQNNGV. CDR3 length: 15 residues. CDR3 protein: CASSLRAGVTDTQYF. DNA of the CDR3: TGTGCCAGCAGTCTTAGGGCGGGAGTCACAGATACGCAGTATTTT.

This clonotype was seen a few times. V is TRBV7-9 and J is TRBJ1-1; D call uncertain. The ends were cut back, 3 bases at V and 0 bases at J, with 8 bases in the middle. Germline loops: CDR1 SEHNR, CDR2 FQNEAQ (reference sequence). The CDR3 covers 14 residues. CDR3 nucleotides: TGTGCCAGCAGCTTGAAACGCGTGAACACTGAAGCTTTCTTT. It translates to CASSLKRVNTEAFF.

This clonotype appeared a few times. The CDR3 loop reads CSVEETGASSYEQYF. In DNA, the CDR3 is TGCAGCGTTGAAGAGACCGGCGCGAGCTCCTACGAGCAGTACTTC. The V call is TRBV29-1, the J call TRBJ2-7; no clear D gene. The CDR3 is 15 amino acids. The germline CDR1 and CDR2 sequences are SQVTM and ANQGSEA. V gave up 0 bases and J gave up 0 bases, with 12 bases separating them.

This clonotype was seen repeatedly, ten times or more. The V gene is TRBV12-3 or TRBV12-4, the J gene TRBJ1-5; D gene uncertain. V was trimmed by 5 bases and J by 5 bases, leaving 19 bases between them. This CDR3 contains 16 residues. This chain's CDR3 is CASSLVGSYPDQPQHF. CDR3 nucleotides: TGTGCCAGCAGTCTTGTGGGGTCTTACCCTGATCAGCCCCAGCATTTT.

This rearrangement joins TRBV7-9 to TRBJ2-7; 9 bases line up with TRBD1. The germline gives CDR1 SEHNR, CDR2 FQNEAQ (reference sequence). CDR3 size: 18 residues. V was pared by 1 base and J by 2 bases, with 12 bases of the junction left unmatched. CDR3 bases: TGTGCCAGCAGCTTAGGGGTACTACAAGGGACAGGGACCTACGAGCAGTACTTC. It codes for CASSLGVLQGTGTYEQYF. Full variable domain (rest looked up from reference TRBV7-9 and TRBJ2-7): DTGVSQNPRHKITKRGQNVTFRCDPISEHNRLYWYRQTLGQGPEFLTYFQNEAQLEKSRLLSDRFSAERPKGSFSTLEIQRTEQGDSAMYLCASSLGVLQGTGTYEQYFGPGTRLTVT.

The CDR3 DNA sequence: TGTGCCAGCTCTGCTGGTGTGGGGGACACTGAAGCTTTCTTT. It codes for CASSAGVGDTEAFF. The V call is TRBV18, the J call TRBJ1-1; a weak D match, TRBD1 (5 bases). V lost 6 bases and J 3 bases, leaving 14 bases between the germline ends. Germline V gene sequence: CDR1 KGHSH, CDR2 LQKENI. The CDR3 loop spans 14 amino acids.

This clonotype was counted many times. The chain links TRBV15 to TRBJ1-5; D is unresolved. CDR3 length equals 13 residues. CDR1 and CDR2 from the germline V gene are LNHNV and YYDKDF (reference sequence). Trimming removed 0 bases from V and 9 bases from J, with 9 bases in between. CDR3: CATSRDRARPQHF. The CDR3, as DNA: TGTGCCACCAGCAGAGATAGGGCTAGGCCCCAGCATTTT.

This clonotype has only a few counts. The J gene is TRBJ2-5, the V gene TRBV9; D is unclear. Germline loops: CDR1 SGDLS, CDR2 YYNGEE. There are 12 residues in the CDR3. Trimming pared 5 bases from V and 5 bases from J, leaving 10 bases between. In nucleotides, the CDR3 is TGTGCCAGCAGAGCGAACGGGGAGACCCAGTACTTC. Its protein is CASRANGETQYF. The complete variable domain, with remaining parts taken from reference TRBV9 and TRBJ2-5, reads DSGVTQTPKHLITATGQRVTLRCSPRSGDLSVYWYQQSLDQGLQFLIQYYNGEERAKGNILERFSAQQFPDLHSELNLSSLELGDSALYFCASRANGETQYFGPGTRLLVL.

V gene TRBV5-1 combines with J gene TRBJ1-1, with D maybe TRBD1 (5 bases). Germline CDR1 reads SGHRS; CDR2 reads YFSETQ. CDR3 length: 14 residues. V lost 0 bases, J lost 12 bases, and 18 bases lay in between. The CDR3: CASSLGAGAQRPFF. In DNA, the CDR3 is TGCGCCAGCAGCTTGGGCGCCGGGGCCCAAAGGCCTTTCTTT.

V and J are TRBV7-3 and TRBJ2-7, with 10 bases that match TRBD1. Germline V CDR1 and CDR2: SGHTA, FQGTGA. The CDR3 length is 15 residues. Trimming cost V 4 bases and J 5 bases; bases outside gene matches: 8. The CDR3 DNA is TGTGCCAGCAGCTCGCGGGGGACAGGGGTCAACGAGCAGTACTTC. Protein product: CASSSRGTGVNEQYF.

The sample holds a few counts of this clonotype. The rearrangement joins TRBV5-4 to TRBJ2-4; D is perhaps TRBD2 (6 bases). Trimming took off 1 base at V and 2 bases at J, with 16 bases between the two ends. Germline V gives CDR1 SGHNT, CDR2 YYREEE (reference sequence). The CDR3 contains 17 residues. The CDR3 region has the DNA TGTGCCAGCAGCTTGCGGAGTTTTGGGGGGTCCAAAAACATTCAGTACTTC. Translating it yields CASSLRSFGGSKNIQYF.

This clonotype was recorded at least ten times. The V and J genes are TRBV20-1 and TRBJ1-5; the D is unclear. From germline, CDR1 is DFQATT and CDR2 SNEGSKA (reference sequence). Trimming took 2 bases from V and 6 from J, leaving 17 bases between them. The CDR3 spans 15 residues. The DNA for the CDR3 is TGCAGTGCTAGAAAGGACCCGAATCCGGGTCAGCCCCAGCATTTT. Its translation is CSARKDPNPGQPQHF.

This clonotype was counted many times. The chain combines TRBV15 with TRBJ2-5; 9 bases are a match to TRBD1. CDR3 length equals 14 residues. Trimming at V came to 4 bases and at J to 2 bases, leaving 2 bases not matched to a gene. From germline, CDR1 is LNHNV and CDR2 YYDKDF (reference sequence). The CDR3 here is CATSTGTGQETQYF. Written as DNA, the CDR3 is TGTGCCACCAGCACCGGGACAGGGCAAGAGACCCAGTACTTC.

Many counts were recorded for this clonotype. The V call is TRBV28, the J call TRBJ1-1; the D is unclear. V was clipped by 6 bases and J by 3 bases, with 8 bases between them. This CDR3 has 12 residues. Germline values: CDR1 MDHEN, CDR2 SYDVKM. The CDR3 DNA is TGTGCCAGCAGAGTAGAGGACACTGAAGCTTTCTTT. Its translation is CASRVEDTEAFF.

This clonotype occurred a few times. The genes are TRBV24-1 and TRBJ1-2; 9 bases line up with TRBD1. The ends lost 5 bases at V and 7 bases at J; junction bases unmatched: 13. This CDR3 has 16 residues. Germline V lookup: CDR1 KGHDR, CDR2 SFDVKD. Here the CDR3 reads CATSGSSGTGFSGYTF. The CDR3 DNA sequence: TGTGCCACCAGTGGTTCATCCGGGACAGGGTTTTCTGGCTACACCTTC.

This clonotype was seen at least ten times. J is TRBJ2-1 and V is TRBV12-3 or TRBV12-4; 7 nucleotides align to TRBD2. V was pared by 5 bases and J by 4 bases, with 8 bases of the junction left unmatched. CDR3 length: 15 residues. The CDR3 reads CASSNSGEGYNEQFF. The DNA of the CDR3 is TGTGCCAGCAGTAACAGCGGGGAGGGATACAATGAGCAGTTCTTC.

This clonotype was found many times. The CDR3 sequence: CASGPRLPQGYGYTF. The CDR3 bases are TGTGCTAGTGGTCCGCGCCTCCCCCAGGGGTATGGCTACACCTTC. The chain carries TRBV12-5 and TRBJ1-2, with D possibly TRBD1 on 6 matching bases. Germline CDR1 reads LGHNT; CDR2 reads FRNRAP. The CDR3 consists of 15 residues. Between the trimmed V and J ends, which lost 5 bases and 5 bases, there was a span of 18 bases.

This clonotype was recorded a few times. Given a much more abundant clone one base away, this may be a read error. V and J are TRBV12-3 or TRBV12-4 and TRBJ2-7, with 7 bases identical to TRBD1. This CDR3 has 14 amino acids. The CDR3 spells CARSLRDSLYEQYF. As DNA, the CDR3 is TGTGCCCGCAGTTTACGGGACAGTCTTTACGAGCAGTACTTC.

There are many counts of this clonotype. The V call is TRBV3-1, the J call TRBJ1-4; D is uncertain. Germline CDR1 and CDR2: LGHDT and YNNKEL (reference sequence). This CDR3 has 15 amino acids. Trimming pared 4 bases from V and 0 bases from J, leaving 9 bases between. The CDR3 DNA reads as TGTGCCAGCAGCCCTCAGACCGCAACTAATGAAAAACTGTTTTTT. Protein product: CASSPQTATNEKLFF.

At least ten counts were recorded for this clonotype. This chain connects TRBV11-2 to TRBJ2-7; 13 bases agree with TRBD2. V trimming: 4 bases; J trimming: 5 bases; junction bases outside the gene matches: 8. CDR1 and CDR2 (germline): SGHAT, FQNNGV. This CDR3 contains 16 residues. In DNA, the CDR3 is TGTGCCAGCAGCTCGGGACTAGCGGGAACTAGTGACGAGCAGTACTTC. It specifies CASSSGLAGTSDEQYF. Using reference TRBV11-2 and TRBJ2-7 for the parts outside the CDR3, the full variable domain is EAGVAQSPRYKIIEKRQSVAFWCNPISGHATLYWYQQILGQGPKLLIQFQNNGVVDDSQLPKDRFSAERLKGVDSTLKIQPAKLEDSAVYLCASSSGLAGTSDEQYFGPGTRLTVT.

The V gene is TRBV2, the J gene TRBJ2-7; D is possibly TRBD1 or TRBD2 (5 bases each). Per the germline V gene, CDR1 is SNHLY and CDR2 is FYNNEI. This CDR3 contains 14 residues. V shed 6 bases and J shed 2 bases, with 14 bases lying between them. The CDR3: CASRSPGTAYEQYF. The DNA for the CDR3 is TGTGCCAGCAGATCCCCCGGGACGGCCTACGAGCAGTACTTC. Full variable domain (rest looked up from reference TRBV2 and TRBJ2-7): EPEVTQTPSHQVTQMGQEVILRCVPISNHLYFYWYRQILGQKVEFLVSFYNNEISEKSEIFDDQFSVERPDGSNFTLKIRSTKLEDSAMYFCASRSPGTAYEQYFGPGTRLTVT.